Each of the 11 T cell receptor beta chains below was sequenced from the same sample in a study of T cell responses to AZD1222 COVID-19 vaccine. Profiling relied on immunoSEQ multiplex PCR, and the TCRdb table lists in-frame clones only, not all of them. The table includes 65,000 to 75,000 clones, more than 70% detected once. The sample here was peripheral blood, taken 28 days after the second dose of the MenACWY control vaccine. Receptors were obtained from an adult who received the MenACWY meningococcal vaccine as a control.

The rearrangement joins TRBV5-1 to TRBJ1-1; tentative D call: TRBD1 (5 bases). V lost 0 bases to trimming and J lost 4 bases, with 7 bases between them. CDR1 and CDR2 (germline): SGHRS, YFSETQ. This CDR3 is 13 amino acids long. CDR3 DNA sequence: TGCGCCAGCAGCTTGGCCGGGGCCACTGAAGCTTTCTTT. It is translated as CASSLAGATEAFF. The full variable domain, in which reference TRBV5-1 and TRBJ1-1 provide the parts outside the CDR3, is KAGVTQTPRYLIKTRGQQVTLSCSPISGHRSVSWYQQTPGQGLQFLFEYFSETQRNKGNFPGRFSGRQFSNSRSEMNVSTLELGDSALYLCASSLAGATEAFFGQGTRLTVV.

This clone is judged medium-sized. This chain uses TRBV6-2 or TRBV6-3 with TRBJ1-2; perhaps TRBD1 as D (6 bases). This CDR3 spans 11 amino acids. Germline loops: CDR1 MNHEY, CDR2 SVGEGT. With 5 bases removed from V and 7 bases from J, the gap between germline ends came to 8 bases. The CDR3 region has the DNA TGTGCCAGCAGTCCAGGGGTTGGCTACACCTTC. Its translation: CASSPGVGYTF.

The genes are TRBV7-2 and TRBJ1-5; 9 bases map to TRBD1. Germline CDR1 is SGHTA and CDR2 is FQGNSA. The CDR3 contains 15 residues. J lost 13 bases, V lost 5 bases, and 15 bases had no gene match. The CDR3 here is CASSQRLGQGFGQHF. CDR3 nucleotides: TGTGCCAGCAGCCAGAGGTTGGGACAGGGTTTTGGGCAGCATTTT.

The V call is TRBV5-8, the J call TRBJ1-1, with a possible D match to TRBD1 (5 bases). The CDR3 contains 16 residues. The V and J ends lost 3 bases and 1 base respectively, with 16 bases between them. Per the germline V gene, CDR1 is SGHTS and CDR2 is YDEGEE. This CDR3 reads CASSYWGLGKNTEAFF. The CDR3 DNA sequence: TGTGCCAGCAGCTATTGGGGGTTAGGGAAGAACACTGAAGCTTTCTTT.

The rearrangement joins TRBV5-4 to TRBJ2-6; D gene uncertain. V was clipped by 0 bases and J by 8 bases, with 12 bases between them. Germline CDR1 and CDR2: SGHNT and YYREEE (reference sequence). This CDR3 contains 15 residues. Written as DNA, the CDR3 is TGTGCCAGCAGCTTGGGTTATGGGCCTACCAACGTCCTGACTTTC. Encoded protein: CASSLGYGPTNVLTF.

Here the CDR3 reads CATSLGLRDRTF. CDR3 bases: TGTGCCACCTCCTTGGGCCTTCGGGACCGCACCTTC. The chain joins TRBV28 to TRBJ1-2, with D possibly TRBD1 on 5 matching bases. The CDR3 contains 12 residues. Germline CDR1 MDHEN, CDR2 SYDVKM. With 10 bases removed from V and 13 bases from J, the gap between germline ends came to 22 bases.

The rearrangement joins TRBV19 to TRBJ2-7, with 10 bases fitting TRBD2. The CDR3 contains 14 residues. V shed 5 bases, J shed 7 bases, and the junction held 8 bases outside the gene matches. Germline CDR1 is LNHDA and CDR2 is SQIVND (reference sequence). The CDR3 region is CASSSTSGNLEQYF. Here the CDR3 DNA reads TGTGCCAGTAGTTCTACTAGCGGGAACTTGGAGCAGTACTTC.

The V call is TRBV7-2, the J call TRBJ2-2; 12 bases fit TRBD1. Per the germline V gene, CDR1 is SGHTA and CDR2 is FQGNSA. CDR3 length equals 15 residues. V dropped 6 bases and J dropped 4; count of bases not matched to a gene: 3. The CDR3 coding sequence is TGTGCCAGCAGTTGGGACAGGGGGCTCACCGGGGAGCTGTTTTTT. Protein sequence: CASSWDRGLTGELFF.

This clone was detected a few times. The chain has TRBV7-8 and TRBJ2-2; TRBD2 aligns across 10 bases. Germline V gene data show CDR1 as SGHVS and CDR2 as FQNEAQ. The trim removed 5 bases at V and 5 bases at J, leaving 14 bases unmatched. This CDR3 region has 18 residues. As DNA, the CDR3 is TGTGCCAGCAGCATCGGGACTAGCGTTTCCTGGGGGACCGGGGAGCTGTTTTTT. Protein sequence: CASSIGTSVSWGTGELFF. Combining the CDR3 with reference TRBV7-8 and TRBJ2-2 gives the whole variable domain GAGVSQSPRYKVAKRGQDVALRCDPISGHVSLFWYQQALGQGPEFLTYFQNEAQLDKSGLPSDRFFAERPEGSVSTLKIQRTQQEDSAVYLCASSIGTSVSWGTGELFFGEGSRLTVL.

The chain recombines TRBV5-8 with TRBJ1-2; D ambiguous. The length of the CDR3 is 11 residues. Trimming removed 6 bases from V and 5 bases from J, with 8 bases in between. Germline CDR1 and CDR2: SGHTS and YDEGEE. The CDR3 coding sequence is TGTGCCAGCAACAGTGGGTATGGCTACACCTTC. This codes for CASNSGYGYTF.

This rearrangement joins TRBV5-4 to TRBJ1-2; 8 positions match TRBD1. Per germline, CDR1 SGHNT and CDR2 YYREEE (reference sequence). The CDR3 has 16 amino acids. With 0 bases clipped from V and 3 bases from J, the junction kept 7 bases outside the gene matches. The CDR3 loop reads CASSLVGAQGDYGYTF. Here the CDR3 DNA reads TGTGCCAGCAGCTTGGTTGGGGCACAGGGGGACTATGGCTACACCTTC.